What follows is one T cell receptor beta chain and its context. This record belongs to a study of blood T cell repertoires in COVID-19. Overall study: Acute-phase and convalescent COVID-19 samples originated in the United States, Italy and Spain.

The CDR3 spans 15 residues. V was pared by 1 base and J by 3 bases, with 13 bases between. Germline V lookup: CDR1 SGHRS, CDR2 YFSETQ. Sequencing used immunoSEQ multiplex PCR; TCRdb keeps in-frame clones, though not all of them. The table has roughly 250,000 clones, roughly 90% seen once. The specimen was peripheral blood. The V gene is TRBV5-1, the J gene TRBJ1-1; possibly TRBD1 for D (5 bases). This TCR came from a woman in her forties who had recovered from COVID-19. The CDR3 loop reads CASSLREGLHTEAFF. CDR3 DNA: TGCGCCAGCAGCTTGAGGGAGGGGTTGCACACTGAAGCTTTCTTT.